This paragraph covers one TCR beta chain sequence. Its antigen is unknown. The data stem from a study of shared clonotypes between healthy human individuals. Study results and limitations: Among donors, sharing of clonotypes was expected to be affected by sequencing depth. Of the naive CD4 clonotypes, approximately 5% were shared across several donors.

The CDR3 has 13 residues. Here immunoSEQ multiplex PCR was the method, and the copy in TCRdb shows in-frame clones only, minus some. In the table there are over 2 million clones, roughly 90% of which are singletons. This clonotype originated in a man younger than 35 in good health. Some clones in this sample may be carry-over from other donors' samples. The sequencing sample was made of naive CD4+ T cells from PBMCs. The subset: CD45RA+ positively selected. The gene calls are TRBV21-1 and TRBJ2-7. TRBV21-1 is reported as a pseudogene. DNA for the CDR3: TGTGCCAGCTTAAAAAGTCCCGTTTACGAGCAGTACTTC. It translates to CASLKSPVYEQYF.